The rows below give T cell receptor beta chains drawn from one sample of a study of identical twins. TCRdb ran MiXCR on the 5' RACE reads and lists one entry per CDR3 protein. The table lists some 760,000 distinct CDR3 sequences, around a sixth of them singletons. These data were likewise used in another study, on T cells expressing NK-cell markers.

Material for sequencing was PBMCs. All receptors derive from a woman aged 18-29 years in good health. The CDR3 runs from the conserved cysteine through the conserved F or W. The order of the fields is clone size, J gene, D gene, V gene, CDR3 protein, CDR3 DNA. A D gene is named only where the DNA matches it firmly. The listing skips clone size in some rows; elsewhere it reads once, few, many or a size class.

clone size: few
J gene: TRBJ2-5
D gene: .
V gene: TRBV20-1
CDR3 protein: CSARGSPYVTQYF
CDR3 DNA: TGCAGTGCTAGGGGGTCTCCCTACGTGACCCAGTACTTC

clone size: .
J gene: TRBJ1-2
D gene: .
V gene: TRBV7-9
CDR3 protein: CATSPSGYGYTF
CDR3 DNA: TGTGCCACCTCCCCCTCGGGATATGGCTACACCTTC

clone size: few
J gene: TRBJ1-4
D gene: .
V gene: TRBV7-9
CDR3 protein: CASSHLGENEKLFF
CDR3 DNA: TGTGCCAGCAGCCATTTGGGGGAGAATGAAAAACTGTTTTTT

clone size: few
J gene: TRBJ1-1
D gene: .
V gene: TRBV24-1
CDR3 protein: CATSDGNDGAFF
CDR3 DNA: TGTGCCACCAGTGATGGAAACGATGGAGCTTTCTTT

clone size: .
J gene: TRBJ1-2
D gene: .
V gene: TRBV25-1
CDR3 protein: CAASMSGANSYTF
CDR3 DNA: TGTGCCGCCTCCATGTCGGGGGCTAATAGCTACACCTTC

clone size: few
J gene: TRBJ2-3
D gene: .
V gene: TRBV20-1
CDR3 protein: CSASSRRTSTDTQYF
CDR3 DNA: TGCAGTGCTAGTAGCCGGCGGACTAGCACAGATACGCAGTATTTT

clone size: .
J gene: TRBJ2-5
D gene: .
V gene: TRBV10-2
CDR3 protein: CASGDVQETQYF
CDR3 DNA: TGCGCCAGCGGGGATGTACAAGAGACCCAGTACTTC

clone size: few
J gene: TRBJ2-7
D gene: .
V gene: TRBV4-2
CDR3 protein: CASSRVGAESSYEQYF
CDR3 DNA: TGTGCCAGCAGCCGCGTCGGGGCAGAGAGCTCCTACGAGCAGTACTTC

clone size: few
J gene: TRBJ2-3
D gene: .
V gene: TRBV5-1
CDR3 protein: CASKGSGTTDTQYF
CDR3 DNA: TGCGCCAGCAAGGGTAGCGGAACCACAGATACGCAGTATTTT

clone size: .
J gene: TRBJ1-2
D gene: .
V gene: TRBV11-2
CDR3 protein: CASSFAGIRANYGYTF
CDR3 DNA: TGTGCCAGCAGCTTCGCAGGGATTAGAGCTAACTATGGCTACACCTTC

clone size: .
J gene: TRBJ2-2
D gene: .
V gene: TRBV7-3
CDR3 protein: CASSPGGIGWTGELFF
CDR3 DNA: TGTGCCAGCAGCCCTGGGGGGATAGGGTGGACCGGGGAGCTGTTTTTT

clone size: .
J gene: TRBJ2-2
D gene: .
V gene: TRBV27
CDR3 protein: CASSRTPPMNTGELFF
CDR3 DNA: TGTGCCAGCAGTAGGACACCTCCCATGAACACCGGGGAGCTGTTTTTT

clone size: .
J gene: TRBJ2-2
D gene: TRBD1
V gene: TRBV7-9
CDR3 protein: CASSSPRQGAVTGELFF
CDR3 DNA: TGTGCCAGCAGCTCCCCTAGACAGGGGGCGGTCACCGGGGAGCTGTTTTTT

clone size: .
J gene: TRBJ2-7
D gene: TRBD2
V gene: TRBV20-1
CDR3 protein: CSASSGRRYEQYF
CDR3 DNA: TGCAGTGCTAGCAGCGGGAGGCGCTACGAGCAGTACTTC

clone size: many
J gene: TRBJ2-3
D gene: .
V gene: TRBV3-1
CDR3 protein: CASSQDSTDTQYF
CDR3 DNA: TGTGCCAGCAGCCAAGACTCCACAGATACGCAGTATTTT

clone size: few
J gene: TRBJ2-3
D gene: TRBD2
V gene: TRBV27
CDR3 protein: CASSYHSSGVTDTQYF
CDR3 DNA: TGTGCCAGCAGCTACCACTCTAGCGGGGTTACAGATACGCAGTATTTT

clone size: .
J gene: TRBJ1-2
D gene: .
V gene: TRBV12-3/TRBV12-4
CDR3 protein: CASSLKRDLNYGYTF
CDR3 DNA: TGTGCCAGCAGTTTAAAGCGGGACCTGAACTATGGCTACACCTTC

clone size: .
J gene: TRBJ2-1
D gene: TRBD2
V gene: TRBV18
CDR3 protein: CASSLFDRGGRDEQFF
CDR3 DNA: TGTGCCAGCTCACTGTTTGATCGGGGGGGCCGCGATGAGCAGTTCTTC

clone size: few
J gene: TRBJ2-2
D gene: .
V gene: TRBV27
CDR3 protein: CASSYLSNTGELFF
CDR3 DNA: TGTGCCAGCAGTTACCTTTCTAACACCGGGGAGCTGTTTTTT

clone size: .
J gene: TRBJ1-1
D gene: .
V gene: TRBV20-1
CDR3 protein: CSARVSEAFF
CDR3 DNA: TGCAGTGCTAGAGTCTCTGAAGCTTTCTTT

clone size: many
J gene: TRBJ2-1
D gene: TRBD2
V gene: TRBV6-1
CDR3 protein: CASRVAGGPYNEQFF
CDR3 DNA: TGTGCCAGCAGAGTAGCGGGAGGGCCTTACAATGAGCAGTTCTTC

clone size: few
J gene: TRBJ2-1
D gene: .
V gene: TRBV12-3/TRBV12-4
CDR3 protein: CASADTTDEQFF
CDR3 DNA: TGTGCCAGCGCGGACACGACGGATGAGCAGTTCTTC

clone size: few
J gene: TRBJ2-5
D gene: .
V gene: TRBV5-1
CDR3 protein: CASSLLSAGETQYF
CDR3 DNA: TGCGCCAGCAGCTTGCTTTCTGCGGGGGAGACCCAGTACTTC

clone size: .
J gene: TRBJ2-3
D gene: TRBD1
V gene: TRBV6-5
CDR3 protein: CASSSGQERTDTQYF
CDR3 DNA: TGTGCCAGCAGTTCCGGACAGGAGAGGACAGATACGCAGTATTTT

clone size: .
J gene: TRBJ2-7
D gene: TRBD1
V gene: TRBV7-9
CDR3 protein: CAGQGDSYEQYF
CDR3 DNA: TGTGCCGGACAGGGAGATTCCTACGAGCAGTACTTC

clone size: few
J gene: TRBJ2-3
D gene: .
V gene: TRBV2
CDR3 protein: CASSVQGVLITDTQYF
CDR3 DNA: TGTGCCAGCAGTGTACAGGGAGTTCTTATCACAGATACGCAGTATTTT

clone size: .
J gene: TRBJ2-2
D gene: .
V gene: TRBV20-1
CDR3 protein: CSARDSRISTGELFF
CDR3 DNA: TGCAGTGCTAGAGACTCCAGGATATCCACCGGGGAGCTGTTTTTT

clone size: few
J gene: TRBJ2-7
D gene: TRBD1
V gene: TRBV5-1
CDR3 protein: CASSLGKTGFSYEQYF
CDR3 DNA: TGCGCCAGCAGCTTGGGAAAGACAGGGTTCTCCTACGAGCAGTACTTC

clone size: few
J gene: TRBJ2-3
D gene: .
V gene: TRBV5-1
CDR3 protein: CASSAHARDTDTQYF
CDR3 DNA: TGCGCCAGCAGCGCCCACGCGAGGGACACAGATACGCAGTATTTT

clone size: .
J gene: TRBJ2-5
D gene: .
V gene: TRBV5-1
CDR3 protein: CASSWYRDLQETQYF
CDR3 DNA: TGCGCCAGCAGTTGGTACCGGGACCTCCAAGAGACCCAGTACTTC

clone size: .
J gene: TRBJ1-1
D gene: TRBD1
V gene: TRBV29-1
CDR3 protein: CSVLRGGTEAFF
CDR3 DNA: TGCAGCGTCCTCAGGGGGGGCACTGAAGCTTTCTTT

clone size: many
J gene: TRBJ2-1
D gene: .
V gene: TRBV12-3/TRBV12-4
CDR3 protein: CASTFYNEQFF
CDR3 DNA: TGTGCCAGCACCTTTTACAATGAGCAGTTCTTC

clone size: few
J gene: TRBJ2-3
D gene: TRBD2
V gene: TRBV4-2
CDR3 protein: CASSQGGQRGDRTDTQYF
CDR3 DNA: TGTGCCAGCAGCCAAGGAGGGCAGCGGGGGGACCGCACAGATACGCAGTATTTT

clone size: few
J gene: TRBJ2-7
D gene: TRBD2
V gene: TRBV20-1
CDR3 protein: CSASGLAGGINNYEQYF
CDR3 DNA: TGCAGTGCTAGTGGGCTAGCGGGAGGGATAAATAATTACGAGCAGTACTTC

clone size: .
J gene: TRBJ2-5
D gene: TRBD1
V gene: TRBV5-1
CDR3 protein: CASSSGTGVGKTQYF
CDR3 DNA: TGCGCCAGCAGCTCCGGGACAGGGGTAGGGAAGACCCAGTACTTC

clone size: few
J gene: TRBJ2-3
D gene: TRBD2
V gene: TRBV20-1
CDR3 protein: CSAPPTGTSGEDTQYF
CDR3 DNA: TGCAGTGCTCCCCCAACCGGGACTAGCGGGGAGGATACGCAGTATTTT

clone size: .
J gene: TRBJ2-2
D gene: .
V gene: TRBV28
CDR3 protein: CASSPGFSPGELFF
CDR3 DNA: TGTGCCAGCAGCCCCGGGTTTAGCCCCGGGGAGCTGTTTTTT

clone size: few
J gene: TRBJ2-7
D gene: TRBD2
V gene: TRBV6-2/TRBV6-3
CDR3 protein: CASSYGASGTREQYF
CDR3 DNA: TGTGCCAGCAGTTACGGGGCTAGCGGGACTCGTGAGCAGTACTTC

clone size: .
J gene: TRBJ2-7
D gene: .
V gene: TRBV13
CDR3 protein: CASSSNPNGGEQYF
CDR3 DNA: TGTGCCAGCAGCTCCAATCCTAACGGTGGCGAGCAGTACTTC

clone size: few
J gene: TRBJ2-7
D gene: .
V gene: TRBV3-1
CDR3 protein: CASSQLRASYEQYF
CDR3 DNA: TGTGCCAGCAGCCAACTCCGGGCCAGCTACGAGCAGTACTTC

clone size: many
J gene: TRBJ2-1
D gene: .
V gene: TRBV7-2
CDR3 protein: CASSATGISYNEQFF
CDR3 DNA: TGTGCCAGCAGCGCCACAGGGATCTCCTACAATGAGCAGTTCTTC

clone size: few
J gene: TRBJ2-2
D gene: .
V gene: TRBV12-3/TRBV12-4
CDR3 protein: CASTASTGELFF
CDR3 DNA: TGTGCCAGCACCGCCAGCACCGGGGAGCTGTTTTTT

clone size: .
J gene: TRBJ2-7
D gene: .
V gene: TRBV5-1
CDR3 protein: CASSFLGMYEQYF
CDR3 DNA: TGCGCCAGCAGCTTCCTAGGGATGTACGAGCAGTACTTC

clone size: .
J gene: TRBJ2-5
D gene: TRBD2
V gene: TRBV7-2
CDR3 protein: CASSALAGAETQYF
CDR3 DNA: TGTGCCAGCAGCGCCTTAGCGGGAGCGGAGACCCAGTACTTC

clone size: few
J gene: TRBJ2-1
D gene: TRBD1
V gene: TRBV7-9
CDR3 protein: CASILRGGTGLNEQFF
CDR3 DNA: TGTGCCAGCATCTTAAGAGGTGGGACAGGGCTAAATGAGCAGTTCTTC

clone size: few
J gene: TRBJ2-7
D gene: TRBD2
V gene: TRBV7-9
CDR3 protein: CASSPGTRGSYEQYF
CDR3 DNA: TGTGCCAGCAGCCCGGGGACTAGGGGATCCTACGAGCAGTACTTC

clone size: many
J gene: TRBJ2-3
D gene: TRBD1
V gene: TRBV20-1
CDR3 protein: CSAREGTGHTDTQYF
CDR3 DNA: TGCAGTGCTAGAGAAGGGACAGGGCACACAGATACGCAGTATTTT

clone size: few
J gene: TRBJ1-2
D gene: .
V gene: TRBV5-5
CDR3 protein: CASSLEPGNYGYTF
CDR3 DNA: TGTGCCAGCAGCTTGGAACCAGGCAATTATGGCTACACCTTC

clone size: .
J gene: TRBJ2-1
D gene: TRBD2
V gene: TRBV3-1
CDR3 protein: CASSQQTPWRGAPSNEQFF
CDR3 DNA: TGTGCCAGCAGCCAACAGACCCCGTGGCGGGGGGCCCCCAGCAATGAGCAGTTCTTC